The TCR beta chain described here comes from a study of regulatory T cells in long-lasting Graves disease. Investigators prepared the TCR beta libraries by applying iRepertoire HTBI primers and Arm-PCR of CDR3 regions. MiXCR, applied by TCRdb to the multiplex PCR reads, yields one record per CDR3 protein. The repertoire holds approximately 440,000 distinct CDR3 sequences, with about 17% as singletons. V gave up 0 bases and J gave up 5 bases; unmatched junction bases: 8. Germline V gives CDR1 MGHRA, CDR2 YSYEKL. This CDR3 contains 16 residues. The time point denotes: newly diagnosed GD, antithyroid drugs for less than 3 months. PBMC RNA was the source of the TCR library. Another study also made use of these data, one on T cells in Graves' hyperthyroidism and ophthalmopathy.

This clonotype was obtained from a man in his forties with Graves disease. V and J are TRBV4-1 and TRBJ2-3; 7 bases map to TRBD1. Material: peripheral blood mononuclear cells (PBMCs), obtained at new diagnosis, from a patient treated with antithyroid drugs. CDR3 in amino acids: CASSQEGTALKDTQYF. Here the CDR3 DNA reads TGCGCCAGCAGCCAAGAGGGGACAGCCCTCAAAGATACGCAGTATTTT.